This T cell receptor (beta chain) stems from a study of T cells after yellow fever vaccination. Findings and caveats of the study: Boosting was followed by the reappearance of most primary-vaccination clones (roughly 96% CD4, about 90% CD8). Some clonotypes, a small share, were shared between CD4 and CD8 compartments.

This clonotype was seen more than once but under ten times. Its specificity is unknown. The CDR3 extends over 13 amino acids. With 5 bases removed from V and 1 base from J, the gap between germline ends came to 3 bases. Germline loops: CDR1 LNHNV, CDR2 YYDKDF (reference sequence). TCRdb recomputed calls from the 5' RACE reads with MiXCR, one row per CDR3 protein. The data contain 450,000 to 550,000 distinct CDR3 sequences, around 21% of them seen just once; the ten biggest clones take up roughly an eighth. This clonotype was obtained from a man aged 30 to 45 who received the YFV17D yellow fever vaccine. The input for sequencing was PBMCs, taken 15 days after the yellow fever booster vaccination. This chain connects TRBV15 to TRBJ2-6; D is undetermined. The CDR3: CATSQSGANVLTF. CDR3 bases: TGTGCCACCAGCCAATCTGGGGCCAACGTCCTGACTTTC.